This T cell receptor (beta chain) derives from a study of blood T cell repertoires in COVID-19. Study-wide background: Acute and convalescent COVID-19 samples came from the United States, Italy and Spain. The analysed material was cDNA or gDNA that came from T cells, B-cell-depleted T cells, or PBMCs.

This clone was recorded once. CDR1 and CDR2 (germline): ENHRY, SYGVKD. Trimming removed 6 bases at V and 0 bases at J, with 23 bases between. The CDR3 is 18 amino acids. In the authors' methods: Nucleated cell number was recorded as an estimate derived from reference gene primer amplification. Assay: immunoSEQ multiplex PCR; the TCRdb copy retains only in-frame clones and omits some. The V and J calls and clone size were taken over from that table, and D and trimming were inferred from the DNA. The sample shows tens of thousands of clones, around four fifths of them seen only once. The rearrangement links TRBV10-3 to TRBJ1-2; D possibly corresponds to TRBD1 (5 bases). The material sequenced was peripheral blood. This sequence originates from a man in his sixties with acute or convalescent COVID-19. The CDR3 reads CAIRETQGIRFPNYGYTF. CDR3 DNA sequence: TGTGCCATCAGAGAAACCCAGGGAATACGTTTTCCTAACTATGGCTACACCTTC.